Below, 25 T cell receptor beta chains from the same sample are listed, as sequenced in a study of blood T cell repertoires in COVID-19. The repertoire was sequenced with immunoSEQ multiplex PCR; TCRdb's copy has only in-frame clones and lacks some. The sample holds about 140,000 clones, about nine tenths seen once. The sequenced material came from PBMCs or T cells enriched from blood (not recorded which). These receptors were taken from a man in his fifties or sixties who had recovered from COVID-19.

The chain couples TRBV5-5 to TRBJ2-7; tentative D call: TRBD1 (7 bases). Germline V gene sequence: CDR1 SGHKS, CDR2 YYEKEE (reference sequence). V dropped 3 bases and J dropped 0 bases, with 16 bases sitting between them. The CDR3 spans 16 residues. The CDR3 sequence is CASSSGGQRYSYEQYF. The CDR3 nucleotides read TGTGCCAGCAGCTCAGGGGGGCAGCGGTACTCCTACGAGCAGTACTTC.

The V and J genes are TRBV28 and TRBJ1-1, with 9 bases aligning to TRBD1. The CDR3 has 15 amino acids. The V gene's germline CDR1 is MDHEN and CDR2 SYDVKM. Trimming cost V 2 bases and J 7 bases; bases outside gene matches: 8. The CDR3 sequence is CASSLKARQGDEAFF. In DNA, the CDR3 is TGTGCCAGCAGTTTAAAGGCGAGACAGGGGGATGAAGCTTTCTTT.

On this clone: At the DNA level, this CDR3 is encoded by other sequences in the same sample as well. This chain links TRBV7-2 with TRBJ2-3; 7 bases fit TRBD2. This CDR3 has 15 amino acids. V lost 5 bases and J lost 0; bases outside the gene matches: 5. The germline V gene encodes CDR1 SGHTA and CDR2 FQGNSA. The CDR3 is CASSPSGTSTDTQYF. The CDR3 coding sequence is TGTGCCAGCAGCCCGAGCGGGACTAGCACAGATACGCAGTATTTT.

The V and J genes are TRBV6-6 and TRBJ1-6, with TRBD1 identical over 11 bases. CDR1 and CDR2 from the germline V gene are MNHNY and SVGAGI (reference sequence). The CDR3 sequence is 15 residues long. Trimming cost V 5 bases and J 5 bases; bases outside gene matches: 2. CDR3 sequence (DNA): TGTGCCAGCAGTAGGGACAGGGGGAATAATTCACCCCTCCACTTT. This sequence encodes CASSRDRGNNSPLHF.

The chain employs TRBV12-2 and TRBJ2-1; TRBD2, the table's D call, lacks a check against the DNA. TRBV12-2 constitutes a pseudogene. CDR3 length: 19 residues. CDR3 protein: CASRLGALGGLAGDDEQFF. The CDR3 nucleotides read TGTGCAAGTCGCTTAGGGGCGCTAGGAGGACTAGCGGGGGACGATGAGCAGTTCTTC.

This chain uses TRBV18 with TRBJ1-1; D might be TRBD1 (6 bases). CDR3 size: 15 residues. Per germline, CDR1 KGHSH and CDR2 LQKENI. The ends were cut back, 3 bases at V and 0 bases at J, with 11 bases in the middle. For the CDR3, the DNA is TGTGCCAGCTCACCGGGACAAGTAATGAACACTGAAGCTTTCTTT. Translation: CASSPGQVMNTEAFF.

The chain recombines TRBV7-9 with TRBJ1-1; TRBD1 might be the D (5 bases). CDR3 length: 13 amino acids. Germline values: CDR1 SEHNR, CDR2 FQNEAQ (reference sequence). Trimming stripped 4 bases from V and 3 bases from J, with 9 bases between. CDR3 DNA: TGTGCCAGCAGCTCCCAGGGTTACACTGAAGCTTTCTTT. The encoded protein is CASSSQGYTEAFF.

This clone was detected only once. V usage is TRBV4-2 and J usage is TRBJ1-5; D is perhaps TRBD1 (5 bases). The CDR3 has 13 amino acids. Germline lookup yields CDR1 LGHNA and CDR2 YNFKEQ. Trimming stripped 0 bases from V and 7 bases from J, with 7 bases between. The CDR3 DNA follows: TGTGCCAGCAGCCAAGATACAGGCCAGCCCCAGCATTTT. Its protein is CASSQDTGQPQHF.

This clone was found once. The genes are TRBV10-2 and TRBJ2-1, with 9 bases identical to TRBD2. CDR1 WSHSY and CDR2 SAAADI come from the germline V gene. With V trimmed by 7 bases and J by 3 bases, 7 bases remained unmatched. The CDR3 runs 15 residues. The CDR3 region is CASKGGRVNYNEQFF. The CDR3 DNA is TGCGCCAGCAAAGGCGGGAGGGTTAACTACAATGAGCAGTTCTTC.

J is TRBJ2-3 and V is TRBV3-1 (or the pseudogene TRBV3-2); 9 bases line up with TRBD1. V dropped 4 bases and J dropped 3; count of bases not matched to a gene: 5. Germline CDR1 is LGHDT and CDR2 is YNNKEL (reference sequence). The CDR3 loop spans 15 amino acids. The CDR3 reads CASSPHGQGTDTQYF. In nucleotides, the CDR3 is TGTGCCAGCAGCCCCCATGGACAGGGGACAGATACGCAGTATTTT.

This sequence joins TRBV24-1 and TRBJ2-7; 8 bases are shared with TRBD2. Trimming removed 6 bases from V and 5 bases from J; junction bases left unmatched: 5. The CDR3 covers 13 residues. The germline V gene has CDR1 KGHDR and CDR2 SFDVKD. In DNA form, the CDR3 reads TGTGCCACCAGTTCGGGAGGGGAACACGAGCAGTACTTC. It yields the protein CATSSGGEHEQYF.

This sequence joins TRBV7-6 and TRBJ2-7, with 9 nucleotides matching TRBD2. Unmatched junction bases numbered 2, after V lost 1 base and J lost 1 base. This CDR3 comprises 15 residues. Germline loops: CDR1 SGHVS, CDR2 FNYEAQ. In DNA form, the CDR3 reads TGTGCCAGCAGCTTAGGCGGGAGGGGTTCCTACGAGCAGTACTTC. As protein: CASSLGGRGSYEQYF.

The chain recombines TRBV5-1 with TRBJ2-7, with TRBD2 identical over 12 bases. The junction had 4 bases not matched to a gene; V was cut back by 1 base and J by 5 bases. Germline lookup yields CDR1 SGHRS and CDR2 YFSETQ. This CDR3 is 15 amino acids long. Here the CDR3 DNA reads TGCGCCAGCAGCTTGCTAGCGGGAGGGCCTGACGAGCAGTACTTC. This codes for CASSLLAGGPDEQYF. Together with reference TRBV5-1 and TRBJ2-7, the CDR3 gives the full variable domain: KAGVTQTPRYLIKTRGQQVTLSCSPISGHRSVSWYQQTPGQGLQFLFEYFSETQRNKGNFPGRFSGRQFSNSRSEMNVSTLELGDSALYLCASSLLAGGPDEQYFGPGTRLTVT.

This chain uses TRBV5-4 with TRBJ2-3, with TRBD1 as a possible D gene (6 bases). This CDR3 is 16 amino acids long. V was clipped by 3 bases and J by 2 bases, with 16 bases between them. CDR1 is SGHNT, CDR2 YYREEE, per germline (reference sequence). The CDR3 loop is CASSYDRQSTTDTQYF. DNA for the CDR3: TGTGCCAGCAGCTATGACAGGCAGAGTACCACAGATACGCAGTATTTT.

The count of this clone is one. The rearrangement links TRBV28 to TRBJ1-2, with TRBD1 matching over 10 bases. Losses at the gene ends were 6 bases for V and 2 bases for J; bases not matched to a gene: 3. CDR3 size: 14 residues. Germline CDR1 reads MDHEN; CDR2 reads SYDVKM. In DNA form, the CDR3 reads TGTGCCAGCAGGGGACAGGGGCTCAACTATGGCTACACCTTC. Protein product: CASRGQGLNYGYTF.

The rearrangement links TRBV15 to TRBJ2-2; the D is unclear. Trimming stripped 3 bases from V and 11 bases from J, with 16 bases between. Per the germline V gene, CDR1 is LNHNV and CDR2 is YYDKDF (reference sequence). The CDR3 is 14 amino acids. CDR3 bases: TGTGCCACCAGCAGGTCCTCCTTCTTCGGTGAGCTGTTTTTT. Protein: CATSRSSFFGELFF.

The CDR3 DNA reads as TGCGCCAGCAGCTTGGGCCCAGGTTCAGGCTATGGCTACACCTTC. It specifies CASSLGPGSGYGYTF. The chain recombines TRBV5-1 with TRBJ1-2; no reliable D call. The germline V gene encodes CDR1 SGHRS and CDR2 YFSETQ. Trimming cost V 0 bases and J 4 bases, with 13 bases left between them. The CDR3 covers 15 residues.

This clone was counted only a few times. The chain has TRBV6-1 and TRBJ1-2; 9 positions match TRBD1. The length of the CDR3 is 17 residues. V shed 1 base and J 8 bases; nucleotides not matched to a gene: 14. Germline CDR1 is MNHNS and CDR2 is SASEGT. DNA of the CDR3: TGTGCCAGCAGTGAAGTCCCTTCGGGGACAGGGTTGCGGGGCTACACCTTC. Translating it yields CASSEVPSGTGLRGYTF.

In this sample, this clone turned up once. This chain connects TRBV28 to TRBJ2-1, with TRBD2 as a possible D gene (6 bases). The CDR3 totals 16 residues. Trimming stripped 4 bases from V and 2 bases from J, with 15 bases between. Germline values: CDR1 MDHEN, CDR2 SYDVKM. The CDR3 sequence: CASSSPTSPPYNEQFF. CDR3 DNA: TGTGCCAGCAGTTCGCCGACTAGTCCCCCCTACAATGAGCAGTTCTTC.

The genes are TRBV7-3 and TRBJ2-2, with 13 nucleotides matching TRBD2. CDR3 length equals 17 residues. The germline V gene has CDR1 SGHTA and CDR2 FQGTGA. The J segment lost 5 bases and the V segment lost 5 bases, leaving 8 bases of the junction unmatched. The CDR3 region has the DNA TGTGCCAGCAGCCCTACTAGCGGGGGGGCCCAGACCGGGGAGCTGTTTTTT. Its translation: CASSPTSGGAQTGELFF.

This clone was observed a few times. The rearrangement uses TRBV7-8 and TRBJ2-5, with a possible D match to TRBD2 (5 bases). V lost 5 bases, J lost 2 bases, and 12 bases lay in between. The length of the CDR3 is 14 residues. Germline lookup yields CDR1 SGHVS and CDR2 FQNEAQ. CDR3 in DNA: TGTGCCAGCAGCCCTACGAGGGTACAAGAGACCCAGTACTTC. Its protein is CASSPTRVQETQYF.

This chain uses TRBV15 with TRBJ1-2; weak D call: TRBD1 (5 bases). Germline V gene sequence: CDR1 LNHNV, CDR2 YYDKDF (reference sequence). Trimming shortened V by 1 base and J by 4 bases, and 7 bases separated the two germline ends. This CDR3 has 13 residues. The CDR3 loop reads CATSRGGTYGYTF. The CDR3 DNA reads as TGTGCCACCAGCAGAGGGGGCACCTATGGCTACACCTTC.

The CDR3 region has the DNA TGTGCCAGCAGCTTCAACAGGGGAGGATCCTACGAGCAGTACTTC. Its translation is CASSFNRGGSYEQYF. The chain joins TRBV7-9 to TRBJ2-7; D may be TRBD1 (7 bases). CDR1 SEHNR and CDR2 FQNEAQ come from the germline V gene (reference sequence). Deletions cut 3 bases from V and 1 base from J, with 13 bases between. This CDR3 contains 15 residues.

This clone has only one observation. The chain links TRBV2 to TRBJ2-4; tentative D call: TRBD1 (6 bases). V was trimmed by 8 bases and J by 8 bases, leaving 10 bases between them. This CDR3 region has 11 residues. Germline V gene lookup returns CDR1 SNHLY and CDR2 FYNNEI. For the CDR3, the DNA is TGTGCCAGCGGACAGAAGGACATTCAGTACTTC. Its protein product is CASGQKDIQYF.

This clone was recorded a few times. The rearrangement joins TRBV5-4 to TRBJ1-2, with D maybe TRBD1 (5 bases). The CDR3 is 14 residues long. The V gene's germline CDR1 is SGHNT and CDR2 YYREEE (reference sequence). Trimming removed 1 base from V and 4 bases from J, with 11 bases in between. The CDR3 loop reads CASSLSAGTYGYTF. The CDR3, as DNA: TGTGCCAGCAGCTTGTCCGCGGGGACCTATGGCTACACCTTC.